The T cell receptor beta chain under discussion was sequenced for a study of blood T cells in healthy people across ages. Researchers collected approximately 9.5 milliliters of peripheral blood from every single donor. The study's findings and limits: TCR beta diversity per million T cells fell roughly linearly with age.

Using a J-beta primer mix together with a sample-barcoded 5' primer, a second PCR was run for about 6 to 12 cycles. TCRdb redid the calling of the 5' RACE reads with MiXCR, one entry per CDR3 protein. The table has 910,000 or so distinct CDR3 sequences, just over 50% seen once. CDR1 and CDR2 from the germline V gene are SQVTM and ANQGSEA. CDR3 length: 13 residues. Unmatched junction bases numbered 2, after V lost 1 base and J lost 6 bases. Turning to this clonotype: Its antigen is not known.

The sequence came from a woman aged 60 to 75 in good health. The rearrangement links TRBV29-1 to TRBJ1-2; 10 bases align to TRBD1. The source material was blood. CDR3 amino acids: CSVEAGTGDGYTF. The CDR3, as DNA: TGCAGCGTTGAAGCCGGGACAGGGGATGGCTACACCTTC. Full variable domain (rest looked up from reference TRBV29-1 and TRBJ1-2): SAVISQKPSRDICQRGTSLTIQCQVDSQVTMMFWYRQQPGQSLTLIATANQGSEATYESGFVIDKFPISRPNLTFSTLTVSNMSPEDSSIYLCSVEAGTGDGYTFGSGTRLTVV.